This T cell receptor beta chain comes out of a study of cytomegalovirus exposure and HLA in healthy donors. Study outcomes and limitations: Published work reported that the classifier diagnosed cytomegalovirus status with high specificity and sensitivity. Specific recognition of CMV antigens was confirmed in vitro for a few chains (all CMV-associated). That first-cohort TCR clusters tended to co-occur in the 90 to 150 validation repertoires was found in a later analysis.

Clones were read by immunoSEQ multiplex PCR, and TCRdb kept only the in-frame ones, dropping some. The sample includes 120,000 to 150,000 clones, roughly 81% of them seen just once. The CDR3 is made up of 15 amino acids. The V and J ends lost 3 bases and 5 bases, in that order; junction bases with no gene match: 6. Germline assignment: CDR1 KGHSH and CDR2 LQKENI. As concerns this clone: Its antigen is undetermined.

Input material: PBMCs. The gene calls are TRBV18 and TRBJ1-1; TRBD1 matches 10 bases. This sequence was found in a woman aged 25-40 years in good health and CMV-seronegative. The CDR3 sequence is CASSPGQGSRTEAFF. The CDR3, as DNA: TGTGCCAGCTCACCGGGACAGGGGAGTAGGACTGAAGCTTTCTTT.